This TCR beta chain was sequenced during a study of T cells in Graves' hyperthyroidism and ophthalmopathy. In germline, CDR1 is KGHDR, CDR2 SFDVKD. The CDR3 totals 12 residues. Trimming shortened V by 3 bases and J by 8 bases, and 9 bases separated the two germline ends. TCR beta CDR3 region amplification was performed from RNA transcripts. TCR CDR3 underwent first-round RT-PCR with the HTBI primer set. MiXCR was run by TCRdb on the multiplex PCR reads, yielding one entry per CDR3 protein. This table holds about 420,000 distinct CDR3 sequences, approximately 14% found once. This TCR came from a woman in her late teens or twenties with Graves' hyperthyroidism. The specimen sequenced was blood. This chain uses TRBV24-1 with TRBJ1-2, with no clear D. The CDR3 bases are TGTGCCACCAGTGATAACCGGCGAGGCTACACCTTC. Residues: CATSDNRRGYTF.